There are many counts of the clone carrying this TCR beta chain. Its target is not known. A single-stranded UMI oligo with SP2 sequence was ligated to cDNA 3' ends. The first PCR ran approximately 4 cycles with an equimolar RC1.1 and RC1.2 beta primer mix. From the UMI-ligation and nested PCR reads, TCRdb called clonotypes with MiXCR, one entry per CDR3 protein. The sample has tens of thousands of distinct CDR3 sequences; more than 7% are singletons. The CDR3 spans 12 residues. The germline CDR1 and CDR2 sequences are SNHLY and FYNNEI. The V end lost 1 base, the J end lost 8 bases, and 5 bases lay between the germline ends. The record originates from a study of quantifying T cell responses using KT2 cells. The overall study: RNA was reverse transcribed with TCR alpha and beta constant-region primers. Study-level findings and limits: KT2 sequence counts showed saturation when very many KT2 cells were spiked in.

V gene TRBV2 combines with J gene TRBJ1-4; no firm D call. Sequenced sample: PBMCs spiked with cells of the T cell clone KT2. The clonotype originates from a human donor. The CDR3 bases are TGTGCCAGCAGTGAAGAGTACGAAAAACTGTTTTTT. As protein: CASSEEYEKLFF.